The present T cell receptor (beta chain) was sequenced within a study of shared clonotypes between healthy human individuals. Terminally differentiated effector memory CD45RA+ cells were excluded by CCR7 positive selection of CD45RO-negative cells. Regarding the study as a whole: The study generally estimated greater richness for naive than memory subsets.

Replicate PCRs for sorted subsets used around 190 ng DNA; this equaled 25,000 to 30,000 T cell genomes. TCRdb keeps only in-frame clones here, not all; method: immunoSEQ multiplex PCR. Of about 2 million clones in the sample, about 95% were seen once. Points on this clone: Its specificity is not known.

The germline V gene encodes CDR1 SGHNT and CDR2 YYREEE (reference sequence). The CDR3 loop spans 16 amino acids. Deletions cut 0 bases from V and 3 bases from J, with 16 bases between. Sequenced sample: naive CD8+ T cells sorted from blood. This receptor was obtained from a man aged 18 to 29 in good health. The chain carries TRBV5-4 and TRBJ2-7; tentatively, D is TRBD1 (7 bases). CDR3 amino acids: CASSLASRGEFYEQYF. CDR3 nucleotides: TGTGCCAGCAGCTTGGCGAGCAGGGGGGAGTTCTACGAGCAGTACTTC.